This section outlines one TCR beta chain sequence together with its context. Germline CDR1 and CDR2: MNHNS and SASEGT. Trimming removed 6 bases from V and 4 bases from J; junction bases left unmatched: 7. The CDR3 has 14 amino acids. This entry is derived from a study of spatial heterogeneity in lung cancer. Looking at the study overall: Donation came from 70 or so patients with untreated early-stage non-small cell lung cancer. Within raw reads, each unique TCR and UMI combination appeared on average more than ten times.

TCR cDNA molecules were tagged individually, and each one carried a unique molecular identifier. TCRdb reprocessed the 5' RACE reads via MiXCR and lists one record per CDR3 protein. Of more than 15,000 distinct CDR3 sequences listed, about 18% are singletons. Time point of the sample: blood at routine non-recurrence follow-up after resection. No cells were sorted before sequencing. The whole RNA sequenced was extracted from tumor, nontumor lung or frozen PBMC. The clonotype was recovered from a male donor with early-stage non-small cell lung cancer. V gene TRBV6-1 combines with J gene TRBJ2-7; 9 nucleotides line up with TRBD1. The sequences come from PBMCs, collected at follow-up. The DNA of the CDR3 is TGTGCCAGCAGCGACAGGGGGTTCTTTTACGAGCAGTACTTC. Amino acid sequence: CASSDRGFFYEQYF.